This T cell receptor beta chain was recorded in a study of shared clonotypes between healthy human individuals. Study background: Researchers assigned three CD4 naive, three CD4 memory, two CD8 naive and one CD8 memory plate to each donor.

Sequencing used immunoSEQ multiplex PCR; TCRdb keeps in-frame clones, though not all of them. The table records about 820,000 clones, 90% to 95% of them present only once. This CDR3 comprises 15 residues. Per the germline V gene, CDR1 is LGHNA and CDR2 is YSLEER. V dropped 4 bases and J dropped 5; count of bases not matched to a gene: 7. Findings and limits, study-wide: It was the few donors that limited the genetic and exposure-history diversity represented. Generation probabilities were higher for clonotypes shared across all four sorted-subset donors than for unshared ones.

This clone was recorded only once. The antigen is not known. Naive CD8 cells, CD45RO-negative and positively selected for CCR7, excluded terminally differentiated effector memory CD45RA+ cells. This sequence originates from a man younger than 45 in good health. The rearrangement joins TRBV4-3 to TRBJ2-1, with 8 bases identical to TRBD2. Sequences were obtained from naive CD8+ T cells sorted from blood. The CDR3: CASSPRTSRHNEQFF. The CDR3 nucleotides are TGCGCCAGCAGCCCCAGGACTAGCCGACACAATGAGCAGTTCTTC.